This T cell receptor beta chain appears in the sequencing data of a study of cytomegalovirus exposure and HLA in healthy donors. The CDR3 totals 14 residues. The germline CDR1 and CDR2 sequences are SGHNT and YYREEE (reference sequence). V was shortened by 4 bases and J by 0 bases, with 10 bases between the two germline ends. A multiplex PCR was run with 60 Vbeta primers and 13 Jbeta primers. Clones were read by immunoSEQ multiplex PCR, and TCRdb kept only the in-frame ones, dropping some. This sample has about 230,000 clones, with more than 70% found just once. Only a few counts were recorded for this clone.

The TCR originated in a boy between 10 and 17 years old in good health and CMV-seronegative. The chain carries TRBV5-4 and TRBJ1-2, with D perhaps matching TRBD1 (6 bases). The source material was PBMCs. The DNA for the CDR3 is TGTGCCAGCAGCCTACAGGGTACTAACTATGGCTACACCTTC. Translation gives CASSLQGTNYGYTF.